Listed here is a single TCR beta chain. The data are from a study of blood T cell repertoires in COVID-19. Across the whole study: Whether acute or convalescent, the COVID-19 samples came from the United States, Italy and Spain. Sources were T cells, B-cell-depleted T cells, or PBMCs; the material itself was cDNA or gDNA.

Original handling: Reference gene primer amplification gave nucleated cell count estimates. This table comes from immunoSEQ multiplex PCR, and its TCRdb copy is limited to in-frame clones, with some not included. V and J calls plus clone size are reproduced from that table; the DNA served to infer D and trimming. The sample shows roughly 150,000 clones, around four fifths of them seen only once. This receptor was identified in a woman aged 80 or older with acute or convalescent COVID-19. What was sequenced was peripheral blood.

CDR3 coding DNA: TGTGCCAGTAGTATGACAGGAACCCGAGAGACCCAGTACTTC. Amino acid sequence: CASSMTGTRETQYF. The chain recombines TRBV19 with TRBJ2-5; D possibly corresponds to TRBD1 (6 bases). Germline loops: CDR1 LNHDA, CDR2 SQIVND (reference sequence). V was cut by 3 bases and J by 4 bases, with 12 bases left in between. The CDR3 has 14 amino acids.